These T cell receptor beta chains were read from a single sample in a study of shared clonotypes between healthy human individuals. Assay used: immunoSEQ multiplex PCR; TCRdb lists only in-frame clones, some missing. The sample has 520,000 or so clones, 70% to 80% seen once. Sequencing input: PBMCs. These receptors were collected from a woman in her thirties or forties in good health. Some clones in this sample may be carry-over from other donors' samples. The CDR3 runs from the conserved cysteine through the conserved F or W. The D gene is left open where the match is weak. Some rows have no size entry. The others give once, few or many, or a class for an expanded clone.

j_call,d_call,cdr3_length,v_call,clone_size,cdr3_aa,cdr3_nt
TRBJ1-1,TRBD1,13,TRBV30,NA,CAWSQGVNTEAFF,TGTGCCTGGAGTCAGGGGGTTAACACTGAAGCTTTCTTT
TRBJ2-5,NA,14,TRBV10-1,NA,CASSYGTAGGTQYF,TGCGCCAGCAGTTACGGGACCGCCGGGGGGACCCAGTACTTC
TRBJ2-5,NA,13,TRBV7-8,NA,CASSQGRGETQYF,TGTGCCAGCAGTCAGGGGCGGGGGGAGACCCAGTACTTC
TRBJ2-7,TRBD2,14,TRBV27,NA,CASSTTSGSYEQYF,TGTGCCAGCAGTACAACTAGCGGGAGCTACGAGCAGTACTTC
TRBJ1-3,TRBD1,13,TRBV2,NA,CASRQGQGNTIYF,TGTGCCAGCAGACAGGGGCAGGGAAACACCATATATTTT
TRBJ1-6,NA,14,TRBV30,NA,CAWRGAWENSPLHF,TGTGCCTGGAGGGGGGCGTGGGAAAATTCACCCCTCCACTTT
TRBJ2-7,TRBD2,16,TRBV7-3,NA,CASSLGVAGGVYEQYF,TGTGCCAGCAGCTTAGGGGTAGCGGGAGGCGTATACGAGCAGTACTTC
TRBJ2-5,NA,13,TRBV6-1,NA,CASSEAWGETQYF,TGTGCCAGCAGTGAAGCTTGGGGGGAGACCCAGTACTTC
TRBJ1-1,NA,17,TRBV28,NA,CASSPPLRAIMNTEAFF,TGTGCCAGCAGCCCCCCACTTCGCGCCATAATGAACACTGAAGCTTTCTTT
TRBJ2-3,TRBD2,16,TRBV2,NA,CASSIRTSGTGDTQYF,TGTGCCAGCAGTATCCGGACTAGCGGGACAGGCGATACGCAGTATTTT
TRBJ2-7,TRBD2,16,TRBV27,NA,CASSGGLAGGWYEQYF,TGTGCCAGCAGTGGGGGTCTAGCGGGAGGATGGTACGAGCAGTACTTC
TRBJ2-7,NA,15,TRBV21-1,few,CASSPGTGDSYEQYF,TGTGCCAGCAGCCCTGGGACAGGGGACTCGTACGAGCAGTACTTC
TRBJ1-2,NA,16,TRBV7-8,NA,CASSLAVPKSFYGYTF,TGTGCCAGCAGCTTAGCTGTCCCGAAAAGTTTCTATGGCTACACCTTC
TRBJ2-7,NA,13,TRBV28,NA,CASRHGQTYEQYF,TGTGCCAGCAGACACGGACAGACCTACGAGCAGTACTTC
TRBJ1-5,TRBD1,17,TRBV19,NA,CASSSTGGSDSNQPQHF,TGTGCCAGTAGTAGTACAGGGGGCTCGGATAGCAATCAGCCCCAGCATTTT
TRBJ2-7,NA,15,TRBV7-9,NA,CASSRRSQGPYEQYF,TGTGCCAGCAGCCGGAGGTCACAGGGCCCCTACGAGCAGTACTTC
TRBJ1-1,NA,14,TRBV5-8,NA,CASSLAFRNTEAFF,TGTGCCAGCAGCTTGGCCTTCAGGAACACTGAAGCTTTCTTT
TRBJ2-1,NA,15,TRBV2,NA,CASSEQGRTYNEQFF,TGTGCCAGCAGTGAACAGGGGCGAACCTACAATGAGCAGTTCTTC
TRBJ2-5,NA,13,TRBV6-6,NA,CASSFGPGGTQYF,TGTGCCAGCAGCTTCGGCCCTGGCGGGACCCAGTACTTC
TRBJ2-1,TRBD2,14,TRBV28,once,CASSWTGGVNEQFF,TGTGCCAGCAGTTGGACGGGAGGGGTCAATGAGCAGTTCTTC
TRBJ2-3,NA,16,TRBV21-1,NA,CASSNLAGNGTDTQYF,TGTGCCAGCAGCAACCTAGCGGGAAATGGGACAGATACGCAGTATTTT
TRBJ1-2,NA,17,TRBV5-6,NA,CASSPGGQPGGYYGYTF,TGTGCCAGCAGCCCTGGGGGCCAACCCGGAGGTTACTATGGCTACACCTTC
TRBJ2-7,NA,13,TRBV5-1,NA,CASSPTGLYEQYF,TGCGCCAGCAGCCCGACAGGTCTCTACGAGCAGTACTTC
TRBJ2-1,NA,11,TRBV20-1,few,CSVGWYNEQFF,TGCAGTGTGGGGTGGTACAATGAGCAGTTCTTC
TRBJ2-7,TRBD2,15,TRBV2,NA,CASRRTSGSSGEQYF,TGTGCCAGCAGAAGGACTAGCGGGAGTTCGGGAGAGCAGTACTTC
TRBJ1-5,TRBD1,13,TRBV7-8,few,CASSQDRVQPQHF,TGTGCCAGCAGCCAAGACAGGGTCCAGCCCCAGCATTTT
TRBJ2-1,TRBD2,13,TRBV2,NA,CASKRETLAVQFF,TGTGCCAGCAAGCGGGAGACGCTGGCGGTGCAGTTCTTC
TRBJ2-1,TRBD1,14,TRBV10-1,once,CASSAGQFRNEQFF,TGCGCCAGCAGTGCGGGACAGTTTAGGAATGAGCAGTTCTTC
TRBJ2-7,TRBD2,16,TRBV18,NA,CASSPTISGRAHEQYF,TGTGCCAGCTCACCAACGATAAGCGGGAGGGCCCACGAGCAGTACTTC
TRBJ1-1,TRBD1,15,TRBV14,NA,CASSLWDRRNTEAFF,TGTGCCAGCAGCCTCTGGGACAGAAGGAACACTGAAGCTTTCTTT
TRBJ2-7,NA,12,TRBV25-1,NA,CASSELGYEQYF,TGTGCCAGCAGTGAATTGGGGTACGAGCAGTACTTC
TRBJ2-1,TRBD2,15,TRBV30,NA,CAYNPSGAGRNEQFF,TGTGCCTACAATCCTAGCGGGGCTGGGAGAAATGAGCAGTTCTTC
TRBJ2-5,TRBD1,16,TRBV28,NA,CASRDTSGQGAETQYF,TGTGCCAGCCGGGACACCTCGGGACAGGGGGCGGAGACCCAGTACTTC
TRBJ1-5,NA,15,TRBV30,NA,CAWSSVGGSNQPQHF,TGTGCCTGGAGTAGTGTGGGGGGGAGCAATCAGCCCCAGCATTTT
TRBJ2-7,TRBD2,16,TRBV9,NA,CASSVAGGVMVYEQYF,TGTGCCAGCAGCGTAGCGGGGGGAGTAATGGTCTACGAGCAGTACTTC
TRBJ2-6,NA,13,TRBV11-1,few,CASSFSGANVLTF,TGTGCCAGCAGCTTTTCCGGGGCCAACGTCCTGACTTTC
TRBJ2-3,NA,16,TRBV7-9,NA,CASRGRGTIGTDTQYF,TGTGCCAGCAGGGGGCGGGGAACGATCGGGACAGATACGCAGTATTTT
TRBJ2-5,TRBD1,12,TRBV6-1,few,CASTGRGETQYF,TGTGCCAGCACGGGCAGGGGGGAGACCCAGTACTTC
TRBJ2-7,TRBD1,15,TRBV5-1,NA,CASSLVGQDPYEQYF,TGCGCCAGCAGCTTGGTGGGACAGGACCCCTACGAGCAGTACTTC
TRBJ2-7,TRBD2,16,TRBV4-1,NA,CASSLTVLAGTYEQYF,TGCGCCAGCAGCCTCACGGTTTTAGCGGGGACTTACGAGCAGTACTTC